These T cell receptor beta chains were read from a single sample in a study of T cell responses to AZD1222 COVID-19 vaccine. The table came from immunoSEQ multiplex PCR; TCRdb's copy has only in-frame clones and leaves some out. The data hold 250,000 to 300,000 clones, with around 93% observed a single time. The sequencing used peripheral blood, collected 28 days after the second AZD1222 dose. The receptor set was obtained from an adult who received the AZD1222 COVID-19 vaccine. Both conserved end residues are part of each CDR3. Fields, in order: clone size, V gene, D gene, J gene, CDR3 protein, CDR3 DNA. D genes are given only for firm matches. Clone size, where shown, is once, few, many, or a class for clones that have expanded.

>-|TRBV5-8|TRBD2|TRBJ2-1
CASTIGTRVFEQFF
TGTGCCAGCACCATTGGGACTAGAGTGTTTGAGCAGTTCTTC
>-|TRBV16|TRBD1|TRBJ1-1
CASSQRQGGGEAFF
TGTGCCAGCAGCCAAAGACAGGGGGGAGGAGAAGCTTTCTTT
>-|TRBV7-8|-|TRBJ1-1
CASSLRAQGFAEAFF
TGTGCCAGCAGCTTAAGGGCCCAAGGATTCGCTGAAGCTTTCTTT
>-|TRBV6-5|-|TRBJ2-1
CASNSGSSYNEQFF
TGTGCCAGCAACTCCGGGAGCTCCTACAATGAGCAGTTCTTC
>-|TRBV25-1|-|TRBJ1-3
CASSSAGTWTGNTIYF
TGTGCCAGCAGTAGCGCCGGGACTTGGACTGGAAACACCATATATTTT
>-|TRBV2|-|TRBJ1-1
CASIKSGPRSEAFF
TGTGCCAGCATCAAATCCGGGCCCCGATCGGAAGCTTTCTTT
>-|TRBV19|-|TRBJ2-7
CASSLTGVYEQYF
TGTGCCAGTAGTTTAACGGGGGTTTACGAGCAGTACTTC
>-|TRBV6-5|TRBD1|TRBJ2-1
CASSSGDSSYNEQFF
TGTGCCAGCAGTTCAGGGGACAGCTCCTACAATGAGCAGTTCTTC
>-|TRBV7-9|TRBD1|TRBJ1-5
CASSPQGGFGEPQHF
TGTGCCAGCAGCCCGCAGGGGGGTTTCGGAGAGCCCCAGCATTTT
>-|TRBV18|-|TRBJ2-2
CASSRGTATNTGELFF
TGTGCCAGCTCCCGAGGGACCGCCACGAACACCGGGGAGCTGTTTTTT
>once|TRBV6-5|TRBD1|TRBJ1-2
CATTQGNYGYTF
TGTGCCACCACACAGGGGAACTATGGCTACACCTTC
>-|TRBV21-1|-|TRBJ1-1
CASSKHTGRVGAFF
TGTGCCAGCAGCAAACATACAGGGCGCGTTGGAGCTTTCTTT
>-|TRBV4-1|-|TRBJ1-1
CASSPRPGRLGVLRMNTEAFF
TGCGCCAGCAGCCCCAGACCGGGACGCCTAGGGGTGTTGAGAATGAACACTGAAGCTTTCTTT
>-|TRBV19|-|TRBJ1-6
CASSMGNNSPLHF
TGTGCCAGTAGTATGGGGAATAATTCACCCCTCCACTTT
>-|TRBV2|-|TRBJ1-1
CASSGNRDTEAFF
TGTGCCAGCAGTGGAAATAGGGACACTGAAGCTTTCTTT
>-|TRBV2|-|TRBJ1-4
CASSEGQPEKLFF
TGTGCCAGCAGTGAAGGGCAGCCAGAAAAACTGTTTTTT
>-|TRBV7-9|-|TRBJ2-3
CASSFRNRADTQYF
TGTGCCAGCAGCTTTCGAAACAGGGCAGATACGCAGTATTTT
>-|TRBV19|TRBD2|TRBJ2-1
CASALAGLYNEQFF
TGTGCCAGCGCTCTAGCGGGGCTTTACAATGAGCAGTTCTTC
>-|TRBV29-1|-|TRBJ1-2
CSVEGTALNYGYTF
TGCAGCGTTGAAGGGACAGCTTTGAACTATGGCTACACCTTC
>-|TRBV28|-|TRBJ2-5
CASNSRETQYF
TGTGCCAGCAACTCTCGGGAGACCCAGTACTTC
>-|TRBV10-2|-|TRBJ1-4
CATLGEKLFF
TGCGCCACTTTAGGTGAAAAACTGTTTTTT
>-|TRBV2|-|TRBJ1-3
CASSVLSGNTIYF
TGTGCCAGCAGTGTGCTCTCTGGAAACACCATATATTTT
>once|TRBV28|-|TRBJ1-1
CASWRVEAEAFF
TGTGCCAGCTGGAGGGTAGAAGCTGAAGCTTTCTTT
>-|TRBV7-9|TRBD1|TRBJ1-1
CASSLSAGGTEAFF
TGTGCCAGCAGCTTATCTGCAGGGGGCACTGAAGCTTTCTTT
>-|TRBV10-1|-|TRBJ2-5
CASDHPPETQYF
TGCGCCAGCGACCACCCGCCGGAGACCCAGTACTTC
>-|TRBV29-1|-|TRBJ2-4
CSVESGPRRNF
TGCAGCGTTGAATCGGGGCCCCGGAGAAATTTC
>-|TRBV12-3/TRBV12-4|-|TRBJ2-1
CASRAQTGGQFF
TGTGCCAGCAGGGCGCAGACCGGGGGGCAGTTCTTC
>-|TRBV6-5|-|TRBJ2-4
CASRAELAKNIQYF
TGTGCCAGCAGGGCAGAACTAGCCAAAAACATTCAGTACTTC
>once|TRBV7-9|TRBD1|TRBJ1-2
CASSRTGGGEGYTF
TGTGCCAGCAGCCGTACAGGGGGCGGTGAGGGCTACACCTTC